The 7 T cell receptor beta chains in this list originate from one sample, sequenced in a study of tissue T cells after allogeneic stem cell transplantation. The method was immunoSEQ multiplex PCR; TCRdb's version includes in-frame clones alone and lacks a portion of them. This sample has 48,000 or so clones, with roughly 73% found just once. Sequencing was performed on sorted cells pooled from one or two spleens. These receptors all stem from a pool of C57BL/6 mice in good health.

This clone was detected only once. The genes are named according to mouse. The CDR3 bases that were read are TGTGCCAGCAGGCCGGGACAGGGGGAAGACACCCAGTAC. Translated: CASRPGQGEDTQY. In full, the CDR3 reads CASRPGQGEDTQYF. J is TRBJ2-5 and V is TRBV19; TRBD1 matches at 11 bases. The read gets to within 1 residue of the CDR3 end, and the germline J gene fills in the rest. The length of the CDR3 is 14 residues. Germline CDR1 reads FNHDT; CDR2 reads SITEND (reference sequence). V lost 5 bases, J lost 4 bases, and 3 bases stayed unmatched.

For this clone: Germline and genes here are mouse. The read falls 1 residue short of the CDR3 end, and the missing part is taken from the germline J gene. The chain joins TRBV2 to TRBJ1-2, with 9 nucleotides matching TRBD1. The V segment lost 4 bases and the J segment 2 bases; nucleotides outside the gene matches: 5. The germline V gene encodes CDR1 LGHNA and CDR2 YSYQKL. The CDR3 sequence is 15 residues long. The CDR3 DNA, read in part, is TGTGCCAGCAGCCGTGGGACAGGGTCCAACTCCGACTACACC. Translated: CASSRGTGSNSDYT. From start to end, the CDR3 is CASSRGTGSNSDYTF.

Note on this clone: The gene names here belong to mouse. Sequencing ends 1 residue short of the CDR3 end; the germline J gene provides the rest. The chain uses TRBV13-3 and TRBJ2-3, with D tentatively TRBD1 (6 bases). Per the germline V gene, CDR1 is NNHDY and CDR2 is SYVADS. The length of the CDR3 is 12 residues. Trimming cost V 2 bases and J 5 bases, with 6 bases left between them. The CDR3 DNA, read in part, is TGTGCCAGCAGTGACAGGGGAGAAACGCTGTAT. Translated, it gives CASSDRGETLY. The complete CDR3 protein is CASSDRGETLYF.

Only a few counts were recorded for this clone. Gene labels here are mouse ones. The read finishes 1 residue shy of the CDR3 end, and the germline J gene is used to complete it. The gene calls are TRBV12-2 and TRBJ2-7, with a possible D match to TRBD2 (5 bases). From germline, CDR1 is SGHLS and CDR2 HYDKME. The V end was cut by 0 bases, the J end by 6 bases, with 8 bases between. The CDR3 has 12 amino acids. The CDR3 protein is CASSLTGGEQYF. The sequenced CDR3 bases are TGTGCCAGCTCTCTCACTGGAGGTGAACAGTAC.

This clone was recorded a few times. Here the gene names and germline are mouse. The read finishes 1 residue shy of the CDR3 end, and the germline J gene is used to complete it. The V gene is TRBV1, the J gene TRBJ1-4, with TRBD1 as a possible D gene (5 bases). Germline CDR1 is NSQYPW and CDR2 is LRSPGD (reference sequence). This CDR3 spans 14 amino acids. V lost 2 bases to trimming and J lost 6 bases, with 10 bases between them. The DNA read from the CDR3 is TGCACCTGCAGTGCATTCAGGGCCGACGAAAGATTATTT. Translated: CTCSAFRADERLF. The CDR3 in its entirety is CTCSAFRADERLFF.

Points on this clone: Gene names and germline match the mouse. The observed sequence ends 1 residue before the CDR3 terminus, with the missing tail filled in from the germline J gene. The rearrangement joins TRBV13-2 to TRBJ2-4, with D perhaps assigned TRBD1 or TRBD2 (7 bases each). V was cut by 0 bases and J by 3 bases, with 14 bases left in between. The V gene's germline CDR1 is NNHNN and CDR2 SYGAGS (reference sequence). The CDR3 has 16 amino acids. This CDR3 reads CASGDAGGGRQNTLYF. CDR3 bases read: TGTGCCAGCGGTGATGCAGGGGGGGGGAGGCAAAACACCTTGTAC.

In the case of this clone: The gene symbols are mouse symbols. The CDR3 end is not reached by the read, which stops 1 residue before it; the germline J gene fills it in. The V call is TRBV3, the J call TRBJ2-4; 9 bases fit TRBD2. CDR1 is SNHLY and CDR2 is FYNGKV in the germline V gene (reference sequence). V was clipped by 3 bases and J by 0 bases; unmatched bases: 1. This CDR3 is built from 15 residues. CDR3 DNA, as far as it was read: TGTGCCAGCAGCTTTGACTGGGGGAGTCAAAACACCTTGTAC. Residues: CASSFDWGSQNTLY. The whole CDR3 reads CASSFDWGSQNTLYF.